The 2 T cell receptor beta chains below all came from one sample that was sequenced in a study of T cells in Graves' hyperthyroidism and ophthalmopathy. Amplification of TCR beta CDR3 regions used RNA as the template. The TCR CDR3 was amplified in a first-round RT-PCR using the HTBI primer set. MiXCR was run by TCRdb on the multiplex PCR reads, yielding one entry per CDR3 protein. The data show around 570,000 distinct CDR3 sequences, just under 20% seen once. Sequenced material: blood. These receptor sequences come from a man aged 40-50 years with Graves' ophthalmopathy.

This chain joins TRBV6-5 and TRBJ2-7; 9 bases map to TRBD1. V shed 2 bases, J shed 5 bases, and the junction held 7 bases outside the gene matches. The CDR3 is 15 amino acids. Germline CDR1 MNHEY, CDR2 SVGAGI. The CDR3 DNA follows: TGTGCCAGCAGTTACGGGGGACAGGGAACCCACGAGCAGTACTTC. This codes for CASSYGGQGTHEQYF.

The sample holds many counts of this clonotype. The gene calls are TRBV28 and TRBJ2-5; D gene unclear. Trimming pared 3 bases from V and 1 base from J, leaving 12 bases between. CDR1 and CDR2 (germline): MDHEN, SYDVKM. The CDR3 sequence is 15 residues long. The chain's CDR3 is CASSFISALQETQYF. The CDR3 DNA follows: TGTGCCAGCAGTTTTATCAGCGCCCTCCAAGAGACCCAGTACTTC.